One TCR beta chain is described in this entry. These data belong to a study of blood T cell repertoires in COVID-19. Across under 25 US areas, participants ranged in age from 18 to 89 years. Participant reports of clinical history set cohort assignment. The CDR3 length is 13 residues. V was clipped by 10 bases and J by 0 bases, with 10 bases between them. Germline V gene data show CDR1 as ENHRY and CDR2 as SYGVKD. The protocol was immunoSEQ multiplex PCR, while the TCRdb copy is restricted to in-frame clones and leaves out a portion. The table lists 200,000 to 300,000 clones, 80% to 90% of them singletons.

Sequenced sample: PBMCs or T cells enriched from blood (not recorded which). The rearrangement uses TRBV10-3 and TRBJ1-3; D call uncertain. The clonotype was recovered from a woman between 25 and 40 years old with acute COVID-19. CDR3 in DNA: TGTGCCACCATGGCTCTCTCTGGAAACACCATATATTTT. As protein: CATMALSGNTIYF.